The present T cell receptor (beta chain) was sequenced within a study of T cells after yellow fever vaccination. One entry per CDR3 protein, called by TCRdb with MiXCR from the 5' RACE reads. The sample lists 20,000 to 30,000 distinct CDR3 sequences, about 5.5% occurring once. This clonotype was recorded many times. This specimen consisted of PBMCs, either bulk or a sorted T-cell subset (CD4+, CD8+, memory, or dextramer-sorted; not recorded which), obtained 15 days after the yellow fever booster vaccination. The clonotype was recovered from a man under 40 who received the YFV17D yellow fever vaccine.

In DNA form, the CDR3 reads TGTGCCAGCAGCTTAGATCTGGGACAGACATCGCATTTT. Translating it yields CASSLDLGQTSHF. The V and J genes are TRBV11-2 and TRBJ1-5, with 7 nucleotides matching TRBD1. The CDR3 loop spans 13 amino acids. V shed 0 bases, J shed 15 bases, and the junction held 8 bases outside the gene matches. Germline V gene data show CDR1 as SGHAT and CDR2 as FQNNGV.